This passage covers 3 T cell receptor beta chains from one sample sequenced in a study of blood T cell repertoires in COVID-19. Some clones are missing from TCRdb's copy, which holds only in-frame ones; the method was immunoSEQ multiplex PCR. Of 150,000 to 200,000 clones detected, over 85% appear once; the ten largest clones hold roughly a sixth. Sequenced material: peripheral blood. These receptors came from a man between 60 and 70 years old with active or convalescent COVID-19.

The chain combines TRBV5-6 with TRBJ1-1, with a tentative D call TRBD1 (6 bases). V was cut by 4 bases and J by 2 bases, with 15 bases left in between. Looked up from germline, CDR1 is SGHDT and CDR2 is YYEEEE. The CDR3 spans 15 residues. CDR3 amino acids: CASSMEGGDNTEAFF. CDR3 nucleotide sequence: TGTGCCAGCAGCATGGAAGGGGGGGATAACACTGAAGCTTTCTTT. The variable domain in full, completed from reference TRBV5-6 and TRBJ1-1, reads DAGVTQSPTHLIKTRGQQVTLRCSPKSGHDTVSWYQQALGQGPQFIFQYYEEEERQRGNFPDRFSGHQFPNYSSELNVNALLLGDSALYLCASSMEGGDNTEAFFGQGTRLTVV.

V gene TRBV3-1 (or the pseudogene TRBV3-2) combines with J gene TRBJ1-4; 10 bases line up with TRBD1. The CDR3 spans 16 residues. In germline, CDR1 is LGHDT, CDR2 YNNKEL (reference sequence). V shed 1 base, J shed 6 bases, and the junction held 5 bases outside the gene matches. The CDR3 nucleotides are TGTGCCAGCAGCCAAGGATGGGACAGGGGTTATGAAAAACTGTTTTTT. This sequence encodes CASSQGWDRGYEKLFF.

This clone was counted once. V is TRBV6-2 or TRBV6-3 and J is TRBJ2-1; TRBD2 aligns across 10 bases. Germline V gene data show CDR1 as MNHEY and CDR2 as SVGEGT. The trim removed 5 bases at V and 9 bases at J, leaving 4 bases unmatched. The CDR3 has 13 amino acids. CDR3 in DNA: TGTGCCAGCAGTCAACGGACTAGCGGTGAGCAGTTCTTC. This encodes CASSQRTSGEQFF.